The source of this T cell receptor beta chain is a study of naive and memory T cell subsets. The study's findings and limits: Delayed type IV hypersensitivity infiltration was taken to explain higher tuberculin-site TCR counts.

Turning to this clonotype: Antigen unknown. Within a library made for alpha chains, this beta chain is off target, and its count is uninformative.

Treatment defined: skin biopsy from PPD injection site in Mantoux-positive individual. Reverse transcription used DNase-treated unsorted total RNA, aiming for roughly 1 to 1000 ng. Tuberculin skin test biopsies were taken where PPD was injected in Mantoux-positive people. Blood and skin TCR RNA was reverse transcribed with alpha and beta constant primers. Amplification of ligated cDNA took four PCR rounds with SP2 and nested alpha and beta constant primers. TCRdb re-called the UMI-ligation and nested PCR reads through MiXCR, storing one row per CDR3 protein. The table shows 280 or so distinct CDR3 sequences, with approximately 80% occurring only once. CDR3 length: 13 residues. With 5 bases removed from V and 3 bases from J, the gap between germline ends came to 10 bases. In germline, CDR1 is SGHTA, CDR2 FQGNSA.

This clonotype originated in an adult in good health. Sequencing used skin, obtained from a tuberculin skin test site. This rearrangement joins TRBV7-2 to TRBJ2-5; D unclear. This chain's CDR3 is CASSTYLEETQYF. The CDR3 DNA follows: TGTGCCAGCAGCACCTACTTAGAAGAGACCCAGTACTTC.